Below, one T cell receptor beta chain is given with its context. The antigen remains undetermined. Using its own MiXCR run on the reads, TCRdb lists one record per CDR3 protein. The sample records hundreds of thousands of distinct CDR3 sequences, around 30% being singletons. The sample is drawn from a study of T cell repertoires in cytomegalovirus infection. Study as a whole: Recently described HLA-C-restricted plus well-studied HLA-B-restricted CMV epitopes were used.

Study-level results: HLA-C-restricted TCR beta clonotypes specific for CMV led the ex vivo response. The study identified carriers of CMV plus the relevant HLA from cumulative public TCR beta family frequency.

CDR3 size: 15 residues. In germline, CDR1 is MNHEY, CDR2 SMNVEV (reference sequence). V shed 8 bases, J shed 11 bases, and the junction held 14 bases outside the gene matches. This rearrangement joins TRBV27 to TRBJ1-4; TRBD1 aligns across 10 bases. This sequence originates from a human donor in good health (CMV status not recorded). Some clones in this sample may be carry-over from other donors' samples. Sequenced here: cultured PBMCs, sampled from culture after CMV antigen stimulation. The CDR3 loop is CASGFGRQGAGKLFF. In nucleotides, the CDR3 is TGTGCCAGCGGCTTCGGAAGACAGGGGGCGGGTAAACTGTTTTTT.